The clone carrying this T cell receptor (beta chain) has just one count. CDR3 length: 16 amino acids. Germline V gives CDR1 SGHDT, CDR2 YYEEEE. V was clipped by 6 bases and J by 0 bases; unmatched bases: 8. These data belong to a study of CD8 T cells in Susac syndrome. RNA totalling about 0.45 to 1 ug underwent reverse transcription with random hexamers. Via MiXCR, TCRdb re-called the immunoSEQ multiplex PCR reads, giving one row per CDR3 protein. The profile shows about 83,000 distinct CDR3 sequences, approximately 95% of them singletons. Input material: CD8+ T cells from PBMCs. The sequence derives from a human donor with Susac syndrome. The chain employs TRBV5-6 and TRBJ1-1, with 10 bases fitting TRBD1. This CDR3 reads CASNPRDRGMNTEAFF. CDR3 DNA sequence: TGTGCCAGCAACCCTAGGGACAGGGGAATGAACACTGAAGCTTTCTTT.